Each of the 13 T cell receptor beta chains below was sequenced from the same sample in a study of T cells in Graves' hyperthyroidism and ophthalmopathy. The source material, RNA transcripts, was used to amplify TCR beta CDR3 regions. First-round RT-PCR of the TCR CDR3 relied on the HTBI primer set. One entry per CDR3 protein, called by TCRdb with MiXCR from the multiplex PCR reads. The sample has around 500,000 distinct CDR3 sequences; approximately 14% are singletons. The sample comprised blood. Receptor source: a woman aged 40 to 50 with Graves' hyperthyroidism.

This clonotype was observed many times. This sequence joins TRBV12-3 or TRBV12-4 and TRBJ2-1; the D gene is possibly TRBD2 (5 bases). V dropped 5 bases and J dropped 5 bases, with 19 bases sitting between them. There are 16 residues in the CDR3. The CDR3 coding sequence is TGTGCCAGCAGTCTGAGGACTGGATTCTTGGACAATGAGCAGTTCTTC. Translating it yields CASSLRTGFLDNEQFF.

This clonotype was detected a few times. V usage is TRBV6-1 and J usage is TRBJ2-2, with TRBD1 matching 7 bases. The ends lost 5 bases at V and 3 bases at J; junction bases unmatched: 6. Germline V lookup: CDR1 MNHNS, CDR2 SASEGT. The CDR3 runs 15 residues. The CDR3 bases are TGTGCCAGCAGTCCCGAAAGGGGGCACACCGGGGAGCTGTTTTTT. This translates into CASSPERGHTGELFF.

This clonotype has more than one count but fewer than ten. The chain combines TRBV24-1 with TRBJ1-1, with TRBD1 as a possible D gene (6 bases). V gave up 4 bases and J gave up 8 bases, with 13 bases separating them. Germline assignment: CDR1 KGHDR and CDR2 SFDVKD. The CDR3 sequence is 13 residues long. This CDR3 reads CATSDSDRDEAFF. The CDR3 DNA follows: TGTGCCACCAGTGACTCGGACAGAGACGAAGCTTTCTTT.

This clonotype was seen a few times. The rearrangement uses TRBV20-1 and TRBJ2-1; 7 bases align to TRBD2. The CDR3 is 14 residues long. From germline, CDR1 is DFQATT and CDR2 SNEGSKA (reference sequence). The V and J ends lost 3 bases and 2 bases, in that order; junction bases with no gene match: 4. This chain's CDR3 is CSASTGGTYNEQFF. In nucleotides, the CDR3 is TGCAGTGCTAGCACCGGGGGGACCTACAATGAGCAGTTCTTC.

Ten or more counts support this clonotype. The chain combines TRBV19 with TRBJ2-7; weak D call: TRBD2 (6 bases). V lost 6 bases to trimming and J lost 5 bases, with 17 bases between them. Germline CDR1 and CDR2: LNHDA and SQIVND (reference sequence). This CDR3 comprises 14 residues. CDR3 loop: CASSRGGRDDEQYF. DNA for the CDR3: TGTGCCAGTAGCCGAGGAGGGAGAGACGACGAGCAGTACTTC.

This clonotype came up a few times. This chain links TRBV13 with TRBJ2-5; possible D gene TRBD1, 5 bases. This CDR3 has 13 residues. Trimming cost V 2 bases and J 3 bases, with 7 bases left between them. From germline, CDR1 is PRHDT and CDR2 FYEKMQ (reference sequence). The CDR3 region has the DNA TGTGCCAGCAGCTTATTGACAGAAGAGACCCAGTACTTC. Translated, it gives CASSLLTEETQYF.

V is TRBV9 and J is TRBJ2-1; a weak D match, TRBD1 (5 bases). Germline CDR1 and CDR2: SGDLS and YYNGEE. Trimming stripped 0 bases from V and 6 bases from J, with 22 bases between. This CDR3 is 18 amino acids long. The CDR3 DNA is TGTGCCAGCAGCGTAGGTATCGGATGGGCAGGGATTAGCAATGAGCAGTTCTTC. This translates into CASSVGIGWAGISNEQFF.

About this clonotype itself: This may stem from a read error, because a much larger clone lies one nucleotide away. The chain employs TRBV29-1 and TRBJ1-3; tentative D call: TRBD1 (6 bases). CDR3 length: 13 residues. The germline V gene has CDR1 SQVTM and CDR2 ANQGSEA. CDR3 amino acids: CSVTGLSGSTIYF. CDR3 DNA: TGCAGCGTTACAGGGTTGTCTGGAAGCACCATATATTTT.

Comment on this clonotype: The CDR3 does not close with the conserved phenylalanine or tryptophan, likely indicating a read error. The rearrangement uses TRBV20-1 and TRBJ2-1; TRBD2 is a possible D gene (6 bases). V was pared by 5 bases and J by 7 bases, with 15 bases between. The length of the CDR3 is 13 residues. In germline, CDR1 is DFQATT, CDR2 SNEGSKA (reference sequence). CDR3 DNA: TGCAGTGCTCTTCTAGCGCCCCTGAATGAGCAGTTCATC. Translated: CSALLAPLNEQFI.

This clonotype was picked up many times. This chain joins TRBV18 and TRBJ1-1, with TRBD1 identical over 7 bases. V shed 0 bases, J shed 4 bases, and the junction held 5 bases outside the gene matches. CDR3 size: 15 residues. Per the germline V gene, CDR1 is KGHSH and CDR2 is LQKENI. The CDR3 nucleotides read TGTGCCAGCTCACCACCGGAGACAGGGATCACTGAAGCTTTCTTT. This translates into CASSPPETGITEAFF.

V gene TRBV6-5 combines with J gene TRBJ1-1, with D uncertain. The CDR3 totals 18 residues. Germline values: CDR1 MNHEY, CDR2 SVGAGI. V lost 2 bases to trimming and J lost 3 bases, with 22 bases between them. The CDR3, as DNA: TGTGCCAGCAGTTACGGATTCCCGGATGGGAGAAGGTACACTGAAGCTTTCTTT. As protein: CASSYGFPDGRRYTEAFF.

This clonotype was seen many times. The chain's CDR3 is CASSPRRGQTGELFF. Written as DNA, the CDR3 is TGTGCCAGCAGCCCACGGCGGGGGCAAACCGGGGAGCTGTTTTTT. The chain couples TRBV7-2 to TRBJ2-2; D might be TRBD2 (7 bases). The germline CDR1 and CDR2 sequences are SGHTA and FQGNSA. The CDR3 spans 15 residues. Trimming cost V 5 bases and J 5 bases, with 15 bases left between them.

The table lists this clonotype with many counts. This chain connects TRBV20-1 to TRBJ2-1; TRBD2 aligns across 9 bases. The ends lost 3 bases at V and 8 bases at J; junction bases unmatched: 8. Germline-derived CDR1 and CDR2 are DFQATT and SNEGSKA (reference sequence). The CDR3 loop spans 14 amino acids. The CDR3 DNA follows: TGCAGTGCTAGTTCGGCTAGCGGGATGTATGAGCAGTTCTTC. It translates to CSASSASGMYEQFF.